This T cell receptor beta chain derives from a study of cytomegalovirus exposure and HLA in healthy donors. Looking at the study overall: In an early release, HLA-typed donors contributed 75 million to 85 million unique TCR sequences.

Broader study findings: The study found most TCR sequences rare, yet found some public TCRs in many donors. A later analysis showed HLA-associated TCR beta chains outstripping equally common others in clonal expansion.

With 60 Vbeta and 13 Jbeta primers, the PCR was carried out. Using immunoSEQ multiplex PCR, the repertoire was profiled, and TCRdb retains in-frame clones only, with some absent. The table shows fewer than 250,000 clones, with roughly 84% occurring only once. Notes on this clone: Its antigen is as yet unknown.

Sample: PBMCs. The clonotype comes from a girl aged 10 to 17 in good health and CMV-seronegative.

CDR3 DNA: TGTGCCAGCAGCTTTGAACAGGGCTCCTACGAGCAGTACTTC. Translation: CASSFEQGSYEQYF. The V and J genes are TRBV5-4 and TRBJ2-7; weak D call: TRBD1 (6 bases). Germline V gives CDR1 SGHNT, CDR2 YYREEE (reference sequence). Trimming left V 2 bases short and J 0 bases short, with 9 bases between. The CDR3 sequence is 14 residues long.